This T cell receptor (beta chain) was obtained from a study of T-cell reconstitution after alpha-beta-depleted transplantation in children. This CDR3 has 15 amino acids. Germline V gene lookup returns CDR1 SEHNR and CDR2 FQNEAQ (reference sequence). V lost 8 bases, J lost 0 bases, and 13 bases lay in between. Unique molecular identifiers were used in preparing the TCRbeta library. From the PCR reads, TCRdb called clonotypes with MiXCR, one entry per CDR3 protein. The sample carries some 500,000 distinct CDR3 sequences, around a third recorded once. The TCR sequence derives from a human donor who donated a stem cell graft to a child with aplastic anemia. The chain employs TRBV7-9 and TRBJ2-2; tentatively, D is TRBD1 (6 bases). The sample was PBMCs from the stem cell graft donor, taken from the stem cell graft. The CDR3, as DNA: TGTGCCAGCGTCTTCGGGACAACGAACACCGGGGAGCTGTTTTTT. It is translated as CASVFGTTNTGELFF.